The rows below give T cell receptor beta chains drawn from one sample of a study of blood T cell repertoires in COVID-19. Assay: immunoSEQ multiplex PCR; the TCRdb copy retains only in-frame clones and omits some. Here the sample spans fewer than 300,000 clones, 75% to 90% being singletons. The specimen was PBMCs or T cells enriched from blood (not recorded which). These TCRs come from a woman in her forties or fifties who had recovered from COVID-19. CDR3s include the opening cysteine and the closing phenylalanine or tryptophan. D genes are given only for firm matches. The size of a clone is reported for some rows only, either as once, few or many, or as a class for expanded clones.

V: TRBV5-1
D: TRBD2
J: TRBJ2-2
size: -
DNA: TGCGCCAGCAGCCTGGGCGGGGGAAAAAACACCGGGGAGCTGTTTTTT
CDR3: CASSLGGGKNTGELFF

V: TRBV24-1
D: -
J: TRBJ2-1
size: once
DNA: TGTGCCACCAGTGATTTAGGCCGGGCAGGGTCCTACAATGAGCAGTTCTTC
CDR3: CATSDLGRAGSYNEQFF

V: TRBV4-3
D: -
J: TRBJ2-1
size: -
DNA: TGCGCCAGCAGCCCCCGGGGTAGCGGATACAATGAGCAGTTCTTC
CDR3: CASSPRGSGYNEQFF

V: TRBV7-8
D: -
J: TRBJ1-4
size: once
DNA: TGTGCCAGCAGCTTACGGTCGGGGGAGTTTGAAAAACTGTTTTTT
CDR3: CASSLRSGEFEKLFF

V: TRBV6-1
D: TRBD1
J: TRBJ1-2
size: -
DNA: TGTGCCAGCAGTGAGACAGGGGTTGAGGGCTACACCTTC
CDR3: CASSETGVEGYTF

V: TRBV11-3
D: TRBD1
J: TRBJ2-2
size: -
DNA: TGTGCCAGCAGCTTAGTTTCGACAGGGGCCGGCACCGGGGAGCTGTTTTTT
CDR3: CASSLVSTGAGTGELFF

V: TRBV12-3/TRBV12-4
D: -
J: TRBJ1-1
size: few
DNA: TGTGCCAGCACGAACGGGAACACTGAAGCTTTCTTT
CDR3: CASTNGNTEAFF

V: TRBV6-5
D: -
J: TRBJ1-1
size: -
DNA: TGTGCCAGCAGGTTAGAACAGAACCCCAACACTGAAGCTTTCTTT
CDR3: CASRLEQNPNTEAFF

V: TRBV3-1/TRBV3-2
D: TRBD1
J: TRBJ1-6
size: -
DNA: TGTGCCAGCAGCAGACAGGGGTTGGATTCACCCCTCCACTTT
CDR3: CASSRQGLDSPLHF

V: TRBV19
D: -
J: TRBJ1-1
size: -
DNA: TGTGCCAGTAGGAAAGGGGTCAACACTGAAGCTTTCTTT
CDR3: CASRKGVNTEAFF

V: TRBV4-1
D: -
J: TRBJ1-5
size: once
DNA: TGCGCCAGCAGCTACCGACAATATAGCAATCAGCCCCAGCATTTT
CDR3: CASSYRQYSNQPQHF

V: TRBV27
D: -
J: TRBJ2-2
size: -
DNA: TGTGCCAGCAGTTTAAACAGAATTGACACCGGGGAGCTGTTTTTT
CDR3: CASSLNRIDTGELFF

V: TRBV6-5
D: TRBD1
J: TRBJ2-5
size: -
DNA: TGTGCCCTAGGGGGCTCGAGGCAAGAGACCCAGTACTTC
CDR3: CALGGSRQETQYF

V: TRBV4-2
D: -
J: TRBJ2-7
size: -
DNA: TGTGCCAGCAGCCAAGGGACAGACGGGGAGCAGTACTTC
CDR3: CASSQGTDGEQYF

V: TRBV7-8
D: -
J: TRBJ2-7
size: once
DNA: TGTGCCAGCAGCCCCCGAGGAGGTGAAACCTACGAGCAGTACTTC
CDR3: CASSPRGGETYEQYF

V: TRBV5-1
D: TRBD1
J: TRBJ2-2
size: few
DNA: TGCGCCAGCAGTCCGGGACAGGGAATGACCGGGGAGCTGTTTTTT
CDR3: CASSPGQGMTGELFF

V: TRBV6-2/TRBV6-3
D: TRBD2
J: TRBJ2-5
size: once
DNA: TGTGCCAGCAGTTACTCGACGGGTAGCGGGTCGAACGAGGCCCAGTACTTC
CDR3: CASSYSTGSGSNEAQYF

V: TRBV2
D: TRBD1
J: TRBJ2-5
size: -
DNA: TGTGCCAGCAGCCGACAGGGTACCAGCAAGGGGACCCAGTACTTC
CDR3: CASSRQGTSKGTQYF

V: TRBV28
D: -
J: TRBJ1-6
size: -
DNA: TGTGCCAGCAGTCCCCAGGGACGGAGCGGGTCACCCCTCCACTTT
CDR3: CASSPQGRSGSPLHF

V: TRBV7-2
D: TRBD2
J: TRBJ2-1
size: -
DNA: TGTGCCAGCAGGAACCTATGGGCAGGGACTACCCCTGCCTACAATGAGCAGTTCTTC
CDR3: CASRNLWAGTTPAYNEQFF

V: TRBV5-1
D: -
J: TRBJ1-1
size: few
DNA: TGCGCCAGCAGCAAACTAGGGGGTGACACTGAAGCTTTCTTT
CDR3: CASSKLGGDTEAFF

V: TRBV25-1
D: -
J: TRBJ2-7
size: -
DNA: TGTGCCAGCAGTGTATCCTACGAGCAGTACTTC
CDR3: CASSVSYEQYF

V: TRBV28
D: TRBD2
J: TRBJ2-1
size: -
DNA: TGTGCCAGCAGTCTGGGGGGGGGACGAATCAATGAGCAGTTCTTC
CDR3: CASSLGGGRINEQFF

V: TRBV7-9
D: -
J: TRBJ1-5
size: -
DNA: TGTGCCAGCAGCTTAGGCGCAAATCAGCCCCAGCATTTT
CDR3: CASSLGANQPQHF

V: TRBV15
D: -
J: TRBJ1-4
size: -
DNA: TGTGCCACCAGCAGTACAACTAATGAAAAACTGTTTTTT
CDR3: CATSSTTNEKLFF

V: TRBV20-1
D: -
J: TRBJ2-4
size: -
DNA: TGCAGTGCTAGTGGTAGCGGAAAAAACATTCAGTACTTC
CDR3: CSASGSGKNIQYF

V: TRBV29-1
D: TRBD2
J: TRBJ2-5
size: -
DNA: TGCAGCGTAGTACCGGGACTAGCGGGAGCTTGGCAAGAGACCCAGTACTTC
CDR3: CSVVPGLAGAWQETQYF

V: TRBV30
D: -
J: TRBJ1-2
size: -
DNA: TGTGCCTGGAGTGTTGACTTATTCTATGGCTACACCTTC
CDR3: CAWSVDLFYGYTF

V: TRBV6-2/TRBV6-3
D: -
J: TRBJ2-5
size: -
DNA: TGTGCCAGCAGCACTACTCGGCGGCGAGAGACCCAGTACTTC
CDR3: CASSTTRRRETQYF

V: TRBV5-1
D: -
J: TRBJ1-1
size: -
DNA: TGCGCCAGCAGCTTGGGAGGTAGAACTGAAGCTTTCTTT
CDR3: CASSLGGRTEAFF

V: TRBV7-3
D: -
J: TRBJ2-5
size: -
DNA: TGTGCCAGCAGCTTAAGGCCAGGGGGCTTGGGAGGGGAGACCCAGTACTTC
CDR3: CASSLRPGGLGGETQYF

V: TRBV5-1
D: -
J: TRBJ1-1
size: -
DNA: TGCGCCAGCAGAGAGGGTCTGAGGAACACTGAAGCTTTCTTT
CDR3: CASREGLRNTEAFF

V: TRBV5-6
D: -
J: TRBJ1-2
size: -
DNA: TGTGCCAGCAGCAAACCGGAGTTCCTATGGTTCTATGGCTACACCTTC
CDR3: CASSKPEFLWFYGYTF

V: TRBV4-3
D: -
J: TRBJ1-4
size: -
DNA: TGCGCCAGCAGCCAAGATCTTAATACGGCTAATGAAAAACTGTTTTTT
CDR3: CASSQDLNTANEKLFF

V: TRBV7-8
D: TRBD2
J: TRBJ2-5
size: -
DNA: TGTGCCAGCAGCTTAGCGACGGGGGGGCCACGAATCCAGTACTTC
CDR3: CASSLATGGPRIQYF

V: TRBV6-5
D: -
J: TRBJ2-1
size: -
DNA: TGTGCCAGCGGGGTGACCAGGGGCACCAATGAGCAGTTCTTC
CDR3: CASGVTRGTNEQFF

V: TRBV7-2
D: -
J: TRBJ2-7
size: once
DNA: TGTGCCAGCAGCCAAAGAGCGGGTCCTGCAAGCCACTTTTACGAGCAGTACTTC
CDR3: CASSQRAGPASHFYEQYF

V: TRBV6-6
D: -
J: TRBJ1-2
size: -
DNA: TGTGCCAGCAGTAACACCTATGGCTACACCTTC
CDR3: CASSNTYGYTF

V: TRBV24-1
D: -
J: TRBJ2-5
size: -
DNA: TGTGCCACCAGTGATCCCGGGGGAGTGGAGACCCAGTACTTC
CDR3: CATSDPGGVETQYF

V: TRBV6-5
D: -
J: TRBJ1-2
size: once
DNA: TGTGCCAGCAGTCCGACGGGACTGTTTTTGTATGGCTACACCTTC
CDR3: CASSPTGLFLYGYTF

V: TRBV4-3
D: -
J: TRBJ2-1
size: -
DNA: TGCGCCAGCAGCCAAGTAACGGCTGCGGGTGAGCAGTTCTTC
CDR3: CASSQVTAAGEQFF

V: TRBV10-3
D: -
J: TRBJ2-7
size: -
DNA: TGTGCCATCAGTGACCCCAGGAGGGGAGTTTCCTACGAGCAGTACTTC
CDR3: CAISDPRRGVSYEQYF

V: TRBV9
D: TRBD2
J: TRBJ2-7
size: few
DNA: TGTGCCAGCAGCGTAGGCGATAGCGGGAGGTACGAGCAGTACTTC
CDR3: CASSVGDSGRYEQYF

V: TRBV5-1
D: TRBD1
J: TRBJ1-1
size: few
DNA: TGCGCCAGCAGCTTGCGACAGGGGAGCAACACTGAAGCTTTCTTT
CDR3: CASSLRQGSNTEAFF

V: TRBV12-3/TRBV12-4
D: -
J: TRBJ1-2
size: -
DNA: TGTGCCAGCAGTTTTGGCGGGGATGGCTACACCTTC
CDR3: CASSFGGDGYTF

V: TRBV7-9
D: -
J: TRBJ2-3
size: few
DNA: TGTGCCAGCCGAGGGCATTCTACAGATACGCAGTATTTT
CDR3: CASRGHSTDTQYF

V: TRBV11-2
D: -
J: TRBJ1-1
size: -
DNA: TGTGCCAGCAGCCTCCCGGTTAGGAACACTGAAGCTTTCTTT
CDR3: CASSLPVRNTEAFF

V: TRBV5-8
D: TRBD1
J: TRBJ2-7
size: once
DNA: TGTGCCAGCAGCTTGGACAGGGGGAATTTGGTCTACGAGCAGTACTTC
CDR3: CASSLDRGNLVYEQYF

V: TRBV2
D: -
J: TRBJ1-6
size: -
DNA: TGTGCCAGCATCCGAGTGCGGGATTCACCCCTCCACTTT
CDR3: CASIRVRDSPLHF